The sequence of this TCR beta chain was determined in a study of blood T cell repertoires in COVID-19. Per the germline V gene, CDR1 is SGHKS and CDR2 is YYEKEE (reference sequence). There are 14 residues in the CDR3. The V end lost 3 bases, the J end lost 0 bases, and 9 bases lay between the germline ends. Sequenced by immunoSEQ multiplex PCR; TCRdb stores in-frame clones only, minus some. The table has roughly 38,000 clones, over 60% seen once. This clonotype was obtained from a man aged 60-69 years with active COVID-19. Sequenced: peripheral blood. The chain combines TRBV5-5 with TRBJ1-2, with a possible D match to TRBD1 (5 bases). For the CDR3, the DNA is TGTGCCAGCAGCTCCGTGACAGCTAACTATGGCTACACCTTC. This encodes CASSSVTANYGYTF.